Detailed here is one TCR beta chain. Clones were read by immunoSEQ multiplex PCR, and TCRdb kept only the in-frame ones, dropping some. The data show some 200,000 clones, around 75% seen once. These data originate in a study of cytotoxic CD8 clonotypes in ibrutinib-treated CLL. Turning to the study itself: Response was recorded as partial in some 24 patients and complete in 2; at median around 70 months, around 14 remained remitted and approximately twelve had progressed. Response samples came after a median 12 months of treatment, range 6 to 36.

The CDR3 runs to 13 residues. Trimming removed 8 bases from V and 0 bases from J, with 10 bases in between. Germline CDR1 SNHLY, CDR2 FYNNEI. The chain couples TRBV2 to TRBJ1-1; D ambiguous. This clonotype originated in a human donor with chronic lymphocytic leukemia. The sequencing here drew on PBMCs, taken after 12 months of ibrutinib treatment. The CDR3 reads CASYPLVNTEAFF. CDR3 DNA: TGTGCCAGCTATCCCCTAGTGAACACTGAAGCTTTCTTT.